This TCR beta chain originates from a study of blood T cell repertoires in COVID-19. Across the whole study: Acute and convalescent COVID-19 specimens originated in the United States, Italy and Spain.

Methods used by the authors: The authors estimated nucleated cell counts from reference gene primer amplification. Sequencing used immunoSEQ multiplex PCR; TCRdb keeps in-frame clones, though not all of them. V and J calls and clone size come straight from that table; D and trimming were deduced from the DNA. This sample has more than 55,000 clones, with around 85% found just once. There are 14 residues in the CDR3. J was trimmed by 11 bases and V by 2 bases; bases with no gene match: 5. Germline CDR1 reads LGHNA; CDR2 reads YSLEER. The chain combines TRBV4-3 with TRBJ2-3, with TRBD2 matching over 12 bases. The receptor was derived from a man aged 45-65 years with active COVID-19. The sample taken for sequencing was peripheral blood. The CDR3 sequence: CASSQRLAGVQQYF. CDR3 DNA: TGCGCCAGCAGCCAAAGACTAGCGGGAGTTCAGCAGTATTTT.